The source of this T cell receptor (beta chain) is a study of cytomegalovirus exposure and HLA in healthy donors. Whole-study context: In a later analysis, it was reported that the 110 or so validation repertoires had been produced on the same platform as the 550 to 850 repertoires belonging to the first cohort. Study results and limitations: The tendency of first-cohort TCR clusters to co-occur in the approximately 110 validation repertoires was the finding of a later analysis. Cytomegalovirus association was listed for about 180 TCR beta chains. In vitro confirmation showed a few CMV-associated chains to be CMV antigen specific.

With regard to this clone: The antigen is unknown.

Profiling relied on immunoSEQ multiplex PCR, and the TCRdb table lists in-frame clones only, not all of them. The sample lists roughly 220,000 clones; around nine tenths were seen once. Sequencing was done on a sample of PBMCs. This TCR was sampled from a woman between 18 and 30 years old in good health and CMV-seronegative.

CDR3 sequence: CASSYSKDRGQPQHF. The CDR3 DNA is TGTGCCAGCAGTTACTCAAAGGACAGGGGCCAGCCCCAGCATTTT. The gene calls are TRBV6-6 and TRBJ1-5, with 9 bases that match TRBD1. The CDR3 spans 15 residues. Germline CDR1 reads MNHNY; CDR2 reads SVGAGI (reference sequence). Trimming removed 0 bases from V and 7 bases from J; junction bases left unmatched: 4.